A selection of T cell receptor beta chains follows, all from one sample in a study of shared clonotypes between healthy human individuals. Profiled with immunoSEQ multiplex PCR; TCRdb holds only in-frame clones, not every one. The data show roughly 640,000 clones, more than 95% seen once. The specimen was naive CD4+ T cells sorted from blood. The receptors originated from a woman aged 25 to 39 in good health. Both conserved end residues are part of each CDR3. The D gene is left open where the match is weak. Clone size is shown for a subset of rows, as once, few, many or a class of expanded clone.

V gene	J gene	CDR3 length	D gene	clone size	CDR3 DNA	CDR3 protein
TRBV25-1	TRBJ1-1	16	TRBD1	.	TGTGCCAGCAGTGAATCGAAACAGGGGCTGAACACTGAAGCTTTCTTT	CASSESKQGLNTEAFF
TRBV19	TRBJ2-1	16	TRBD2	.	TGTGCCAGTAGTGTGACCGGGACTACCCTCAGCCATGAGCAGTTCTTC	CASSVTGTTLSHEQFF
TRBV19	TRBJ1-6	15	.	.	TGTGCCAGTAGTATAACAAGGGACTATAATTCACCCCTCCACTTT	CASSITRDYNSPLHF
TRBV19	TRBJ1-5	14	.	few	TGTGCCAGTAGTCCCTTGGCCACCCAGGAGCCCCAGCATTTT	CASSPLATQEPQHF
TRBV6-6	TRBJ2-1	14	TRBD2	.	TGTGCCAGCACCGGAGCGGGACCTTACAATGAGCAGTTCTTC	CASTGAGPYNEQFF
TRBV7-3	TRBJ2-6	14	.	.	TGTGCCAGCAGCTCCGGCTCTGGGGCCAACGTCCTGACTTTC	CASSSGSGANVLTF
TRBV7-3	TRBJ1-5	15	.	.	TGTGCCAGCAGCCGCGGCCTGGAGGGGAATCAGCCCCAGCATTTT	CASSRGLEGNQPQHF
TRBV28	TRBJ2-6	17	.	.	TGTGCCAGCCGGCCTTACTCACTTAACTCTGGGGCCAACGTCCTGACTTTC	CASRPYSLNSGANVLTF
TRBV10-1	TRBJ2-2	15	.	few	TGCGCCAGCAGTGATGGAGGGGACGACACCGGGGAGCTGTTTTTT	CASSDGGDDTGELFF
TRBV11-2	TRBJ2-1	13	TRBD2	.	TGTGCCAGCAGCTTAAGTTCCCCGGGAGGACAGTTCTTC	CASSLSSPGGQFF
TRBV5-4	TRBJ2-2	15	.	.	TGTGCCAGCAGCGACGCCCGGGCCAACACCGGGGAGCTGTTTTTT	CASSDARANTGELFF
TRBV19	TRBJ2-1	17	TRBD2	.	TGTGCCACCTCGCTTAGCGGGAGGGCCGGGTCCTACAATGAGCAGTTCTTC	CATSLSGRAGSYNEQFF
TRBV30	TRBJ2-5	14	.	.	TGTGCCTGGAGTGTAAAAGGGGATGCGGAGACCCAGTACTTC	CAWSVKGDAETQYF
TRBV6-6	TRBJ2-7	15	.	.	TGTGCCAGCAGTTACTCGTTCGAGTCGGACTACGAGCAGTACTTC	CASSYSFESDYEQYF
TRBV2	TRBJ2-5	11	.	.	TGTGCCAGCAGTGACGGGGAGACCCAGTACTTC	CASSDGETQYF
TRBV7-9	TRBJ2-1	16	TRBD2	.	TGTGCCAGCATAACCTCGGGGGGAAGCTCCTACAATGAGCAGTTCTTC	CASITSGGSSYNEQFF
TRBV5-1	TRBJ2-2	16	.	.	TGCGCCAGCAGCTTGCCACTACCGACCAACACCGGGGAGCTGTTTTTT	CASSLPLPTNTGELFF
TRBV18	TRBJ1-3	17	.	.	TGTGCCAGCTCACTAAATACAGGGAGCAACTCTGGAAACACCATATATTTT	CASSLNTGSNSGNTIYF
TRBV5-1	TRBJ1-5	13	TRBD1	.	TGCGCCAGCAGCCCGGACAGGGGTCAGCCCCAGCATTTT	CASSPDRGQPQHF
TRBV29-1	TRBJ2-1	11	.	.	TGCAGCGTTGAAGTTGGGGTGGGGCAGTTCTTC	CSVEVGVGQFF
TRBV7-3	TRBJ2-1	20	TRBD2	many	TGTGCCAGCAGCTTAAGGGCCACCCAAAGACTAGCGGGAGGGTACAATGAGCAGTTCTTC	CASSLRATQRLAGGYNEQFF
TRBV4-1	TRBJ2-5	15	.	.	TGCGCCAGCAGCCAAGTGGGCACCAGGGAAGAGACCCAGTACTTC	CASSQVGTREETQYF
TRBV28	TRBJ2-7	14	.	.	TGTGCCAGCAGTACAGGATCCCTACTGTACGAGCAGTACTTC	CASSTGSLLYEQYF